The 27 T cell receptor beta chains below were found in one sample sequenced in a study of cytomegalovirus exposure and HLA in healthy donors. TCRdb's copy holds only in-frame clones and misses some; the assay was immunoSEQ multiplex PCR. The sample has 220,000 or so clones, approximately 80% seen once. Material: PBMCs. All receptors come from a woman in her twenties or thirties in good health and CMV-seropositive.

The rearrangement links TRBV11-3 to TRBJ2-1; unclear D gene. The V end was cut by 1 base, the J end by 4 bases, with 14 bases between. This CDR3 region has 16 residues. Germline loops: CDR1 SGHNT, CDR2 YENEEA. CDR3 nucleotide sequence: TGTGCCAGCAGCTTAGTAGGCCGTAGTAAGTACAATGAGCAGTTCTTC. Protein product: CASSLVGRSKYNEQFF.

CDR3 sequence (DNA): TGTGCCAGCAGTGAACGGAGGAACACTGAAGCTTTCTTT. Translated: CASSERRNTEAFF. The chain is built from TRBV6-1 and TRBJ1-1; D gene ambiguous. Germline values: CDR1 MNHNS, CDR2 SASEGT. The CDR3 sequence is 13 residues long. V dropped 2 bases and J dropped 1 base, with 5 bases sitting between them.

The V gene is TRBV27, the J gene TRBJ1-5; D is unclear. The germline CDR1 and CDR2 sequences are MNHEY and SMNVEV (reference sequence). The V gene lost 5 bases and the J gene lost 4 bases, with 9 bases spanning the gap. CDR3 length equals 13 residues. The CDR3 reads CASSARENQPQHF. The CDR3 bases are TGTGCCAGCAGTGCCCGGGAAAATCAGCCCCAGCATTTT.

V and J are TRBV14 and TRBJ2-7; unclear D gene. CDR1 is SGHDN and CDR2 is FVKESK in the germline V gene. The CDR3 loop spans 13 amino acids. With 0 bases removed from V and 4 bases from J, the gap between germline ends came to 7 bases. The CDR3 DNA is TGTGCCAGCAGCCAAGAGGGCGAATACGAGCAGTACTTC. Translation gives CASSQEGEYEQYF. Full variable domain (rest looked up from reference TRBV14 and TRBJ2-7): EAGVTQFPSHSVIEKGQTVTLRCDPISGHDNLYWYRRVMGKEIKFLLHFVKESKQDESGMPNNRFLAERTGGTYSTLKVQPAELEDSGVYFCASSQEGEYEQYFGPGTRLTVT.

The chain uses TRBV5-1 and TRBJ2-7; 7 nucleotides line up with TRBD1. The CDR3 is 14 amino acids. Germline V gene sequence: CDR1 SGHRS, CDR2 YFSETQ. V dropped 3 bases and J dropped 5; count of bases not matched to a gene: 8. As DNA, the CDR3 is TGCGCCAGCAGCTATGGACAGGATCCTAACGAGCAGTACTTC. Encoded protein: CASSYGQDPNEQYF.

This chain connects TRBV6-5 to TRBJ2-3, with D possibly being TRBD2 (5 bases). The CDR3 contains 15 residues. Germline values: CDR1 MNHEY, CDR2 SVGAGI. V was clipped by 5 bases and J by 11 bases, with 23 bases between them. The CDR3 coding sequence is TGTGCCAGCAGTCCGAGGGTCCGGGTAGCGCTAAAGCAGTATTTT. Its translation is CASSPRVRVALKQYF.

This clone was detected a few times. The J gene is TRBJ1-5, the V gene TRBV23-1; D unclear. TRBV23-1 is annotated as an ORF whose role is uncertain. Trimming shortened V by 0 bases and J by 2 bases, and 11 bases separated the two germline ends. This CDR3 has 16 residues. As DNA, the CDR3 is TGCGCCAGCAGTCAATCACGGAAAAGAGGCAATCAGCCCCAGCATTTT. This translates into CASSQSRKRGNQPQHF.

This chain links TRBV18 with TRBJ1-2, with 7 positions matching TRBD1. CDR1 and CDR2 from the germline V gene are KGHSH and LQKENI. The CDR3 spans 14 residues. With 6 bases clipped from V and 6 bases from J, the junction kept 10 bases outside the gene matches. The CDR3 loop reads CASSPEGQTDGYTF. CDR3 sequence (DNA): TGTGCCAGCTCCCCCGAGGGACAGACAGATGGCTACACCTTC.

This clone appeared a single time. Additional DNA sequences in this sample encode the identical CDR3. The rearrangement uses TRBV27 and TRBJ1-2; D not certain. From germline, CDR1 is MNHEY and CDR2 SMNVEV (reference sequence). V lost 4 bases to trimming and J lost 8 bases, with 11 bases between them. The CDR3 has 12 amino acids. The CDR3 loop reads CASSSRTGGYTF. The CDR3 region has the DNA TGTGCCAGCAGTTCGCGGACTGGAGGCTACACCTTC.

In its sample, this clone was seen many times. This sequence joins TRBV6-5 and TRBJ2-1, with unresolved D. Germline V gene data show CDR1 as MNHEY and CDR2 as SVGAGI. Trimming left V 5 bases short and J 8 bases short, with 13 bases between. The CDR3 has 13 residues. CDR3 coding DNA: TGTGCCAGCAGTGAAGCAGAAAGGGATGAGCAGTTCTTC. Residues: CASSEAERDEQFF.

This rearrangement joins TRBV7-8 to TRBJ2-3; 9 bases map to TRBD2. This CDR3 has 16 residues. The V gene's germline CDR1 is SGHVS and CDR2 FQNEAQ. Unmatched junction bases numbered 8, after V lost 5 bases and J lost 2 bases. CDR3 sequence reads: CASSPGSGSLTDTQYF. Here the CDR3 DNA reads TGTGCCAGCAGCCCGGGTAGCGGGAGCCTCACAGATACGCAGTATTTT.

The chain employs TRBV9 and TRBJ2-1; D is undetermined. The V end was cut by 5 bases, the J end by 4 bases, with 10 bases between. CDR3 size: 13 residues. The V gene's germline CDR1 is SGDLS and CDR2 YYNGEE. Written as DNA, the CDR3 is TGTGCCAGCAGTAATGGGGTTTACAATGAGCAGTTCTTC. Translated: CASSNGVYNEQFF.

Only a few counts were recorded for this clone. The V and J genes are TRBV2 and TRBJ1-5, with 8 bases identical to TRBD1. Germline CDR1 is SNHLY and CDR2 is FYNNEI. The CDR3 length is 14 residues. J lost 6 bases, V lost 6 bases, and 7 bases had no gene match. CDR3 sequence reads: CASRQGARGQPQHF. CDR3 nucleotides: TGTGCCAGCAGGCAGGGGGCCAGGGGTCAGCCCCAGCATTTT.

This clone was seen a single time. The chain joins TRBV27 to TRBJ2-7, with 7 bases lining up with TRBD2. The CDR3 is 14 amino acids. CDR1 is MNHEY and CDR2 is SMNVEV in the germline V gene (reference sequence). The J segment lost 4 bases and the V segment lost 5 bases, leaving 8 bases of the junction unmatched. The CDR3 DNA sequence: TGTGCCAGCAGTAGCAGACTAGCATCGTACGAGCAGTACTTC. Translation gives CASSSRLASYEQYF.

The rearrangement links TRBV18 to TRBJ2-7; tentatively, D is TRBD1 (5 bases). Germline V lookup: CDR1 KGHSH, CDR2 LQKENI. This CDR3 has 12 residues. The V gene lost 6 bases and the J gene lost 3 bases, with 9 bases spanning the gap. DNA of the CDR3: TGTGCCAGCTCCTCCGACAGCTACGAGCAGTACTTC. It translates to CASSSDSYEQYF. The full variable domain, its missing parts supplied by reference TRBV18 and TRBJ2-7, is NAGVMQNPRHLVRRRGQEARLRCSPMKGHSHVYWYRQLPEEGLKFMVYLQKENIIDESGMPKERFSAEFPKEGPSILRIQQVVRGDSAAYFCASSSDSYEQYFGPGTRLTVT.

The DNA of the CDR3 is TGTGCCAGCAGTTTCCAGGGGGCCCTAGCCAAAAACATTCAGTACTTC. It is translated as CASSFQGALAKNIQYF. The gene calls are TRBV27 and TRBJ2-4, with 8 bases fitting TRBD1. This CDR3 has 16 residues. Losses at the gene ends were 3 bases for V and 0 bases for J; bases not matched to a gene: 4. In germline, CDR1 is MNHEY, CDR2 SMNVEV (reference sequence).

This clone was seen a few times. The V gene is TRBV5-1, the J gene TRBJ2-1; 9 nucleotides align to TRBD2. With 4 bases clipped from V and 9 bases from J, the junction kept 8 bases outside the gene matches. Germline V gene sequence: CDR1 SGHRS, CDR2 YFSETQ. CDR3 size: 14 residues. DNA of the CDR3: TGCGCCAGCAGCGGAGTAGCGGGAGAAGGTGAGCAGTTCTTC. This encodes CASSGVAGEGEQFF.

V gene TRBV18 combines with J gene TRBJ1-2; 7 nucleotides align to TRBD1. This CDR3 region has 14 residues. The trim removed 2 bases at V and 8 bases at J, leaving 8 bases unmatched. Germline V gives CDR1 KGHSH, CDR2 LQKENI. In nucleotides, the CDR3 is TGTGCCAGCTCACCAGACAGGGAGGGCGGCGGCTACACCTTC. Translating gives CASSPDREGGGYTF.

This chain links TRBV7-6 with TRBJ2-7, with 7 bases aligning to TRBD2. There are 13 residues in the CDR3. Germline CDR1 and CDR2: SGHVS and FNYEAQ. The trim removed 5 bases at V and 6 bases at J, leaving 7 bases unmatched. The CDR3 loop reads CASSGRLAREQYF. CDR3 bases: TGTGCCAGCAGCGGAAGACTAGCTCGCGAGCAGTACTTC.

The chain combines TRBV5-1 with TRBJ1-2, with D perhaps TRBD1 (6 bases). CDR1 is SGHRS and CDR2 is YFSETQ in the germline V gene. The CDR3 length is 17 residues. V was trimmed by 0 bases and J by 1 base, leaving 16 bases between them. Here the CDR3 reads CASSLDVGAQINYGYTF. CDR3 nucleotides: TGCGCCAGCAGCTTGGATGTGGGGGCGCAGATTAACTATGGCTACACCTTC.

This chain joins TRBV30 and TRBJ1-2; D unclear. The CDR3 runs to 14 residues. V was shortened by 3 bases and J by 4 bases, with 15 bases between the two germline ends. CDR1 is GTSNPN and CDR2 is SVGIG in the germline V gene (reference sequence). CDR3 in DNA: TGTGCCTGGAGACATTTCCCCGGCGGCTATGGCTACACCTTC. Amino acids: CAWRHFPGGYGYTF. Supplemented by reference TRBV30 and TRBJ1-2, the full variable domain reads SQTIHQWPATLVQPVGSPLSLECTVEGTSNPNLYWYRQAAGRGLQLLFYSVGIGQISSEVPQNLSASRPQDRQFILSSKKLLLSDSGFYLCAWRHFPGGYGYTFGSGTRLTVV.

The genes are TRBV14 and TRBJ2-3; D gene uncertain. Per the germline V gene, CDR1 is SGHDN and CDR2 is FVKESK. The CDR3 contains 15 residues. The V gene lost 1 base and the J gene lost 2 bases, with 10 bases spanning the gap. The CDR3 reads CASSQVGTITDTQYF. CDR3 bases: TGTGCCAGCAGCCAAGTAGGAACGATCACAGATACGCAGTATTTT.

The chain joins TRBV6-5 to TRBJ1-5; D is unresolved. Trimming removed 5 bases at V and 5 bases at J, with 13 bases between. The germline CDR1 and CDR2 sequences are MNHEY and SVGAGI. The CDR3 spans 14 residues. The CDR3 reads CASSLSGVYQPQHF. The CDR3 region has the DNA TGTGCCAGCAGTCTCAGTGGGGTTTATCAGCCCCAGCATTTT.

The chain is built from TRBV10-2 and TRBJ2-6; D call uncertain. Germline CDR1 and CDR2: WSHSY and SAAADI. CDR3 size: 15 residues. The V end was cut by 4 bases, the J end by 3 bases, with 10 bases between. The CDR3 bases are TGCGCCAGCAGTGGGACCCCCAGTGGGGCCAACGTCCTGACTTTC. Translating it yields CASSGTPSGANVLTF.

V usage is TRBV6-1 and J usage is TRBJ2-7; 9 bases match TRBD2. The V gene's germline CDR1 is MNHNS and CDR2 SASEGT. CDR3 size: 15 residues. Trimming at V came to 2 bases and at J to 1 base, leaving 3 bases not matched to a gene. The CDR3 is CASSESSGDSYEQYF. In nucleotides, the CDR3 is TGTGCCAGCAGTGAATCTAGCGGGGATTCCTACGAGCAGTACTTC.

The chain has TRBV28 and TRBJ1-1; TRBD1 might be the D (5 bases). In germline, CDR1 is MDHEN, CDR2 SYDVKM. Trimming removed 7 bases at V and 1 base at J, with 7 bases between. This CDR3 is 12 amino acids long. In DNA, the CDR3 is TGTGCCAGCAAACAGGAGAACACTGAAGCTTTCTTT. Its translation: CASKQENTEAFF.

This clone came up once. The chain joins TRBV5-1 to TRBJ1-2, with D tentatively TRBD1 (6 bases). CDR1 is SGHRS and CDR2 is YFSETQ in the germline V gene. This CDR3 has 15 residues. V was cut by 0 bases and J by 0 bases, with 9 bases left in between. The CDR3 here is CASSLVGGSNYGYTF. CDR3 in DNA: TGCGCCAGCAGCTTGGTGGGGGGCTCTAACTATGGCTACACCTTC.